This record concerns one TCR beta chain sequence. The antigen it binds to is not known. Within one base of it there is no much larger clone, and no base qualities were kept. Libraries were built with the immunoSEQ multiplex PCR assay. In its TCRdb copy, this immuneACCESS table keeps in-frame sequences only and misses some clones. Where compared with another copy, unresolved V genes explain less than half of these, and the others have no known cause. The sample table holds tens of thousands of clones, of which more than 85% were seen once. The ten largest clonotypes hold about 5.8% of the sample. This sample is part of a study of T cell changes during pregnancy in multiple sclerosis (dated by TCRdb to about 2019). Turning to the overall study: The study looked at changes in the T cell repertoire across pregnancy in women with multiple sclerosis.

This clonotype was sampled from a female donor with multiple sclerosis, enrolled in a pregnancy study. The input for sequencing was CD8+ T cells from peripheral blood mononuclear cells, taken before pregnancy.

Here is the DNA: TGTGCCAGCAGTTTAGAGCGGGTATCCTACAATGAGCAGTTCTTC. The encoded protein is CASSLERVSYNEQFF. The sequence links TRBV27 to TRBJ2-1; possibly the D gene is TRBD2, per 6 matching bases. V is cut by 2 bases and J by 1 base, and the space between the germline ends is 9 bases. The CDR1 and CDR2 encoded by the germline V gene (reference sequence) are MNHEY and SMNVEV. CDR3 length: 15 amino acids, cysteine to phenylalanine. The DNA shown is the 45-base CDR3, in frame from base 1.